This T cell receptor (beta chain) was profiled in a study of T cell responses to AZD1222 COVID-19 vaccine. Overall study findings and caveats: Two doses of AZD1222 preceded a rise in Spike-specific TCR breadth and depth. In a largely white British group with more females than males, clonal diversity was possibly underestimated.

Method: immunoSEQ multiplex PCR; TCRdb's copy keeps in-frame clones and lacks some. The sample includes 75,000 to 100,000 clones, about 86% of them seen just once. In the case of this clone: Its antigen is unknown.

This clonotype was sampled from an adult in good health. The source material was peripheral blood, sampled on day 0 of AZD1222 vaccination.

CDR3 sequence reads: CASSLGEGREAFF. CDR3 coding DNA: TGTGCCAGCAGTTTGGGGGAGGGGAGAGAAGCTTTCTTT. The chain couples TRBV12-3 or TRBV12-4 to TRBJ1-1, with D perhaps matching TRBD1 (5 bases). The CDR3 is 13 amino acids. V lost 3 bases to trimming and J lost 8 bases, with 13 bases between them.